One and the same sample provided the 5 T cell receptor beta chains below, sequenced in a study of T cell repertoires in cytomegalovirus infection. TCRdb passed the reads through MiXCR, listing each CDR3 protein once. The sample lists some 680,000 distinct CDR3 sequences, 35% occurring once. What was sequenced was PBMCs. The receptors shown here come from a human donor in good health (CMV status not recorded). Some clones in this sample may be carry-over from other donors' samples.

This clonotype was counted a few times. J is TRBJ2-5 and V is TRBV29-1; TRBD2 matches at 9 bases. The ends lost 6 bases at V and 1 base at J; junction bases unmatched: 6. CDR1 is SQVTM and CDR2 is ANQGSEA in the germline V gene. The CDR3 sequence is 14 residues long. Here the CDR3 reads CSVRTSAIQETQYF. The CDR3 DNA is TGCAGCGTCAGGACTAGCGCGATCCAAGAGACCCAGTACTTC.

The chain links TRBV29-1 to TRBJ2-1; D perhaps matches TRBD2 (6 bases). Germline V CDR1 and CDR2: SQVTM, ANQGSEA. Trimming stripped 1 base from V and 0 bases from J, with 19 bases between. This CDR3 spans 18 amino acids. CDR3 nucleotide sequence: TGCAGCGTTGAAGGGGCGGAGGGCAGCCGGAGCTCCTACAATGAGCAGTTCTTC. Translated: CSVEGAEGSRSSYNEQFF.

The rearrangement links TRBV28 to TRBJ2-7; tentatively, D is TRBD2 (6 bases). Per the germline V gene, CDR1 is MDHEN and CDR2 is SYDVKM. This CDR3 has 16 amino acids. V was pared by 6 bases and J by 9 bases, with 27 bases between. CDR3 nucleotide sequence: TGTGCCAGCAGCCCAGCGGGTGCCGGGTACTCCGGAGGGCAGTACTTC. The encoded protein is CASSPAGAGYSGGQYF.

As for this clonotype: A much larger clonotype is one base distant, so this may be a read error. The rearrangement joins TRBV28 to TRBJ2-5, with D tentatively TRBD2 (6 bases). In germline, CDR1 is MDHEN, CDR2 SYDVKM. There are 13 residues in the CDR3. CDR3 sequence: CSSTPGGRKTQYF. The CDR3 coding sequence is TGTTCCAGCACCCCTGGGGGGAGAAAGACCCAGTACTTC.

About this clonotype itself: The junction departs from the called germline gene at one end, perhaps through a read error. The chain uses TRBV11-3 and TRBJ2-7; 7 bases are shared with TRBD1. The CDR3 totals 16 residues. Looked up from germline, CDR1 is SGHNT and CDR2 is YENEEA. The CDR3 loop reads CASRRDIRDSSYDQYF. CDR3 coding DNA: TGTGCCAGCCGCCGGGATATTAGGGACAGCTCCTACGATCAGTACTTC.